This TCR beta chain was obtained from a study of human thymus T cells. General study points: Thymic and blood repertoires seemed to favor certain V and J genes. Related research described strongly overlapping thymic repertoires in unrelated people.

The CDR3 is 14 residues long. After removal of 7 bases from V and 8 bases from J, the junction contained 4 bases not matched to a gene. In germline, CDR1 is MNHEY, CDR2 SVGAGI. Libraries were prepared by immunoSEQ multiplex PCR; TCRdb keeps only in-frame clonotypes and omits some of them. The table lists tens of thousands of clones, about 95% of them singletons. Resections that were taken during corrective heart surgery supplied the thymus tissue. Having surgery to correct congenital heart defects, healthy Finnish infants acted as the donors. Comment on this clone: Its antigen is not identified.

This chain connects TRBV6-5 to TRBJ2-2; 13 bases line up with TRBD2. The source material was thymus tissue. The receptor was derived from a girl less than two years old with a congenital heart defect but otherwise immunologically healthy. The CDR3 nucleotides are TGTGCCAGCAACCAACTAGCGGGAGGGGGGGAGCTGTTTTTT. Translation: CASNQLAGGGELFF.